Below are 17 T cell receptor beta chains sequenced from a single sample in a study of T-cell reconstitution after alpha-beta-depleted transplantation in children. This sample's TCRbeta library carried unique molecular identifier barcodes. In TCRdb, the PCR reads were re-called with MiXCR into one record per CDR3 protein. The sample lists approximately 490,000 distinct CDR3 sequences; under 15% were seen once. Here the sequenced sample was PBMCs from the stem cell graft donor, taken from the stem cell graft. These receptors were collected from a human donor who donated a stem cell graft to a child with combined immunodeficiency.

The chain joins TRBV19 to TRBJ2-5, with 7 positions matching TRBD1. CDR3 length: 14 amino acids. V gave up 2 bases and J gave up 4 bases; unmatched junction bases: 4. Per germline, CDR1 LNHDA and CDR2 SQIVND (reference sequence). For the CDR3, the DNA is TGTGCCAGTAGTATAACGGGACAGCTAGAGACCCAGTACTTC. The encoded protein is CASSITGQLETQYF.

The table lists this clonotype with many counts. V gene TRBV5-6 combines with J gene TRBJ2-3; 9 bases fit TRBD2. The CDR3 is made up of 16 amino acids. Germline CDR1 and CDR2: SGHDT and YYEEEE. The J segment lost 4 bases and the V segment lost 3 bases, leaving 9 bases of the junction unmatched. CDR3 region: CASSSLAGVSADTQYF. As DNA, the CDR3 is TGTGCCAGCAGCTCCTTAGCGGGAGTTTCAGCAGATACGCAGTATTTT.

The chain combines TRBV12-3 or TRBV12-4 with TRBJ2-3; D is ambiguous. CDR3 size: 14 residues. Trimming took off 7 bases at V and 0 bases at J, with 11 bases between the two ends. The CDR3 reads CASMPMSSTDTQYF. In nucleotides, the CDR3 is TGTGCCAGCATGCCGATGTCTAGCACAGATACGCAGTATTTT.

This clonotype was detected many times. The V gene is TRBV7-2, the J gene TRBJ2-5; D may be TRBD2 (6 bases). This CDR3 contains 16 residues. Germline lookup yields CDR1 SGHTA and CDR2 FQGNSA. Trimming left V 2 bases short and J 5 bases short, with 18 bases between. CDR3 amino acids: CASSLTGRRGQETQYF. CDR3 sequence (DNA): TGTGCCAGCAGCTTAACGGGGCGGAGGGGCCAGGAGACCCAGTACTTC.

In its sample, this clonotype was seen a few times. This chain links TRBV5-1 with TRBJ1-1; 8 nucleotides match TRBD1. The ends lost 4 bases at V and 4 bases at J; junction bases unmatched: 6. Germline assignment: CDR1 SGHRS and CDR2 YFSETQ. The CDR3 length is 14 residues. The CDR3 is CASSPRQGLTEAFF. The CDR3 DNA reads TGCGCCAGCAGCCCGCGACAGGGGCTCACTGAAGCTTTCTTT.

The chain employs TRBV12-3 or TRBV12-4 and TRBJ2-3; possibly TRBD1 or TRBD2 for D (6 bases each). V lost 0 bases, J lost 2 bases, and 12 bases lay in between. The CDR3 covers 16 residues. CDR3 region: CASSLAGGHFTDTQYF. CDR3 nucleotides: TGTGCCAGCAGTTTAGCGGGGGGCCACTTCACAGATACGCAGTATTTT.

V gene TRBV6-5 combines with J gene TRBJ2-3; TRBD2 matches 11 bases. V shed 0 bases, J shed 2 bases, and the junction held 1 base outside the gene matches. The germline V gene encodes CDR1 MNHEY and CDR2 SVGAGI. The CDR3 runs 16 residues. The CDR3 DNA follows: TGTGCCAGCAGTTACTCGACTAGCGGGGCCACAGATACGCAGTATTTT. This translates into CASSYSTSGATDTQYF.

The chain employs TRBV6-5 and TRBJ2-3; a weak D match, TRBD1 (6 bases). The CDR3 has 15 amino acids. Trimming left V 4 bases short and J 0 bases short, with 11 bases between. The germline gives CDR1 MNHEY, CDR2 SVGAGI. CDR3 sequence (DNA): TGTGCCAGCAGTTCCGACGGACAGAGCACAGATACGCAGTATTTT. Its protein product is CASSSDGQSTDTQYF.

There are a few counts of this clonotype. The genes are TRBV7-2 and TRBJ2-2; D call uncertain. The CDR3 extends over 15 amino acids. Germline loops: CDR1 SGHTA, CDR2 FQGNSA. V lost 5 bases and J lost 6, with 16 bases in between. The CDR3 DNA is TGTGCCAGCAGCCTGGGCACCCCCTCGGCCGGGGAGCTGTTTTTT. Protein product: CASSLGTPSAGELFF.

CDR3 DNA sequence: TGCGCCAGCAGCCGGGACGCCGAAAACCACGAGCAGTACTTC. Residues: CASSRDAENHEQYF. The chain couples TRBV5-1 to TRBJ2-7; D tentatively reads TRBD1 or TRBD2 (5 bases each). In germline, CDR1 is SGHRS, CDR2 YFSETQ. The length of the CDR3 is 14 residues. Deletions cut 4 bases from V and 5 bases from J, with 16 bases between.

This clonotype was counted a few times. The gene calls are TRBV10-3 and TRBJ2-4, with D perhaps TRBD2 (5 bases). V gave up 4 bases and J gave up 0 bases, with 22 bases separating them. Per the germline V gene, CDR1 is ENHRY and CDR2 is SYGVKD. The CDR3 has 19 residues. The CDR3 loop is CAISGPRSGGMLAKNIQYF. The CDR3 nucleotides are TGTGCCATCAGTGGCCCTAGGAGCGGTGGTATGCTAGCCAAAAACATTCAGTACTTC.

This sequence joins TRBV29-1 and TRBJ2-1; D gene ambiguous. The V and J ends lost 5 bases and 10 bases respectively, with 18 bases between them. CDR1 and CDR2 from the germline V gene are SQVTM and ANQGSEA. CDR3 size: 13 residues. The CDR3 DNA follows: TGCAGCGTTTCCAACCAGGTGTCCAGGGAGCAGTTCTTC. It codes for CSVSNQVSREQFF.

This clonotype was counted ten times or more. Here the CDR3 reads CASSYNPNTEAFF. In DNA form, the CDR3 reads TGTGCCAGCAGTTACAACCCGAACACTGAAGCTTTCTTT. This chain joins TRBV6-5 and TRBJ1-1; D gene ambiguous. The germline V and J ends were trimmed by 2 bases and 1 base, with 5 bases remaining between them. The CDR3 is made up of 13 amino acids. CDR1 is MNHEY and CDR2 is SVGAGI in the germline V gene.

In this sample, this clonotype turned up many times. The chain recombines TRBV27 with TRBJ2-2; a possible D gene is TRBD2 (5 bases). Trimming pared 6 bases from V and 2 bases from J, leaving 10 bases between. The CDR3 is 14 residues long. CDR1 and CDR2 (germline): MNHEY, SMNVEV (reference sequence). CDR3 DNA sequence: TGTGCCAGCAGGGACTCAACAAACACCGGGGAGCTGTTTTTT. It specifies CASRDSTNTGELFF.

This clonotype showed up just a few times. The J gene is TRBJ2-1, the V gene TRBV3-1; 14 positions match TRBD2. The germline V gene has CDR1 LGHDT and CDR2 YNNKEL (reference sequence). The CDR3 is 18 residues long. Trimming removed 10 bases from V and 4 bases from J; junction bases left unmatched: 15. This CDR3 is CATSKGGLAGVKYNEQFF. For the CDR3, the DNA is TGTGCCACCTCCAAGGGGGGACTAGCGGGGGTCAAATACAATGAGCAGTTCTTC.

This clonotype has more than one count but fewer than ten. The chain recombines TRBV12-3 or TRBV12-4 with TRBJ2-7; 11 positions match TRBD2. With V trimmed by 5 bases and J by 2 bases, 14 bases remained unmatched. This CDR3 spans 18 amino acids. The CDR3 DNA reads TGTGCCAGCAGTCCCTCAAGGCTAGCGGGAGGACTACCCTACGAGCAGTACTTC. Protein product: CASSPSRLAGGLPYEQYF.

This clonotype appeared a few times. V usage is TRBV11-2 and J usage is TRBJ2-2; D perhaps matches TRBD1 (7 bases). Deletions cut 1 base from V and 7 bases from J, with 16 bases between. The CDR3 totals 16 residues. Germline values: CDR1 SGHAT, CDR2 FQNNGV. CDR3 sequence reads: CASSLVAGRTGGELFF. For the CDR3, the DNA is TGTGCCAGCAGCTTAGTTGCAGGGAGGACAGGCGGGGAGCTGTTTTTT.